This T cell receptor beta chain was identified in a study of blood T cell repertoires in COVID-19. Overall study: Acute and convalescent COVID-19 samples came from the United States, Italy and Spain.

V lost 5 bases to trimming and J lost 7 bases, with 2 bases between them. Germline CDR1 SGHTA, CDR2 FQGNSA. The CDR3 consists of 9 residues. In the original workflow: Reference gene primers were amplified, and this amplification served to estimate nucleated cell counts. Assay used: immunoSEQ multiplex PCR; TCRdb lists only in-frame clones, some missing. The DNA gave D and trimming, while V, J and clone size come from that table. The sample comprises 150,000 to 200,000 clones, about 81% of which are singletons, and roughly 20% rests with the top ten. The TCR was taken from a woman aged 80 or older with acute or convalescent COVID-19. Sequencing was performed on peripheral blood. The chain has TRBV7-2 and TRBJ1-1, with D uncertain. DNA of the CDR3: TGTGCCAGCAGCCGTGAAGCTTTCTTT. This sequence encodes CASSREAFF.